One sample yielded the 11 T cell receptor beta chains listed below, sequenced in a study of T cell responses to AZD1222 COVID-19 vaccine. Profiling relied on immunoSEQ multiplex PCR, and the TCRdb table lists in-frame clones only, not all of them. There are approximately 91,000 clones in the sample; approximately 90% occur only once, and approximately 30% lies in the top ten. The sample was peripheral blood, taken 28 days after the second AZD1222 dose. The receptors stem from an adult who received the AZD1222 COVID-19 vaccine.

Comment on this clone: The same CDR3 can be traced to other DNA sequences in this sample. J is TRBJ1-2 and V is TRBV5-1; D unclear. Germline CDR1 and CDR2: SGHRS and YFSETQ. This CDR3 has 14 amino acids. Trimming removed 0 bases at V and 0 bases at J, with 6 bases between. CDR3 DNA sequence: TGCGCCAGCAGCTTGGAAAGGGCTAACTATGGCTACACCTTC. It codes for CASSLERANYGYTF.

Here the CDR3 DNA reads TGTGCCAGCACCCTGAACACTGAAGCTTTCTTT. Its translation: CASTLNTEAFF. The gene calls are TRBV28 and TRBJ1-1, with D uncertain. Deletions cut 7 bases from V and 0 bases from J, with 3 bases between. Looked up from germline, CDR1 is MDHEN and CDR2 is SYDVKM. This CDR3 is built from 11 residues.

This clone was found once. CDR3 residues: CASSKVEGRGLSWADTQYF. The CDR3 DNA reads TGTGCCAGCAGCAAAGTTGAGGGCAGGGGATTATCTTGGGCAGATACGCAGTATTTT. This sequence joins TRBV21-1 and TRBJ2-3; no check of the table's D call, TRBD1, against the DNA was made. TRBV21-1 is noted as a pseudogene. CDR3 length: 19 residues.

In nucleotides, the CDR3 is TGTGCCAGCAGTTACTCGGGGGGCAATCAGCCCCAGCATTTT. The encoded protein is CASSYSGGNQPQHF. The rearrangement uses TRBV6-2 or TRBV6-3 and TRBJ1-5, with D maybe TRBD1 (5 bases). The CDR3 sequence is 14 residues long. V was clipped by 0 bases and J by 2 bases, with 5 bases between them. From germline, CDR1 is MNHEY and CDR2 SVGEGT.

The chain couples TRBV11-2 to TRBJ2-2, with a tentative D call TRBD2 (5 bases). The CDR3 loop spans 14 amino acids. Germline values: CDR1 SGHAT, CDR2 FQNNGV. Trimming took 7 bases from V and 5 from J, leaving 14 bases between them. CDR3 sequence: CASTPRAETGELFF. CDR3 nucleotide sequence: TGTGCCAGCACCCCGCGAGCGGAAACCGGGGAGCTGTTTTTT.

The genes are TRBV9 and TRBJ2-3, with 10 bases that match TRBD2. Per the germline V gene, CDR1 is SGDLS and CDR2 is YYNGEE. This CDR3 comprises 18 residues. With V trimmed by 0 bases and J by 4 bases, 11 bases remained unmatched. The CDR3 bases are TGTGCCAGCAGCGTAGAATCGGGGCTAGCGGGAGAGGCAGATACGCAGTATTTT. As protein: CASSVESGLAGEADTQYF.

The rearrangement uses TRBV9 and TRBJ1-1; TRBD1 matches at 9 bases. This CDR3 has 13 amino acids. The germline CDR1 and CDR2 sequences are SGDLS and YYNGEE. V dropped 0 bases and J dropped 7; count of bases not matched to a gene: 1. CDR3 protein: CASSVVGQGEAFF. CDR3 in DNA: TGTGCCAGCAGCGTAGTGGGACAGGGTGAAGCTTTCTTT.

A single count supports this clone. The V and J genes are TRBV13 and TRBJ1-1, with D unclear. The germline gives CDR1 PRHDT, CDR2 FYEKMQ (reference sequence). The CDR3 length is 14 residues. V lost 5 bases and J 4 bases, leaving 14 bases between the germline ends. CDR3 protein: CASSIFKGSTEAFF. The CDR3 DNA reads TGTGCCAGCAGCATTTTCAAAGGGTCCACTGAAGCTTTCTTT.

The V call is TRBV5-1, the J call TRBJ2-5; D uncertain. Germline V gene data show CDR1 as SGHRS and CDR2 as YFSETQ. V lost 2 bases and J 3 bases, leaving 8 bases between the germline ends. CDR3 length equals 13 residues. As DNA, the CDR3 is TGCGCCAGCAGCTTTATGCCAGAAGAGACCCAGTACTTC. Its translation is CASSFMPEETQYF.

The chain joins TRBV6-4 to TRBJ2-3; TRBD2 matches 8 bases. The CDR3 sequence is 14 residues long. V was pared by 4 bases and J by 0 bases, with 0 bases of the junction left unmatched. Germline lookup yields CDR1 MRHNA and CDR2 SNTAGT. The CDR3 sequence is CASSASGSTDTQYF. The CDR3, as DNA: TGTGCCAGCAGTGCTAGCGGGAGCACAGATACGCAGTATTTT.

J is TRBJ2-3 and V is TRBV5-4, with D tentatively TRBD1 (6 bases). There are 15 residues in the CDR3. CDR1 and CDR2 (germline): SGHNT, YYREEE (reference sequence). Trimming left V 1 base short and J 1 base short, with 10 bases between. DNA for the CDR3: TGTGCCAGCAGCTTGTTCGCAGGGGGCACAGATACGCAGTATTTT. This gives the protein CASSLFAGGTDTQYF.